This T cell receptor beta chain was sequenced during a study of glioma-infiltrating T cells. Trimming stripped 5 bases from V and 1 base from J, with 11 bases between. Germline loops: CDR1 SNHLY, CDR2 FYNNEI. The CDR3 has 14 amino acids. This clonotype is medium-sized in the sample. What it binds is unknown. Using RNA template, CDR3s of TCR alpha and beta were amplified with iRepertoire arm-PCR. From the multiplex PCR reads, TCRdb called clonotypes with MiXCR, one entry per CDR3 protein. This sample has 3,000 to 4,000 distinct CDR3 sequences, with approximately 15% found just once. Findings of the study overall: Tissue-blood divergence was below expectation in non-neoplastic patients, above in gliomas. Tissue and blood shared very few CDR3 sequences.

This clonotype was obtained from a human donor with low-grade glioma or glioblastoma, undergoing nonglioma brain surgery, or in good health (not recorded which). The material sequenced was glioma tissue, nonneoplastic brain tissue, or PBMCs (not recorded which). The rearrangement links TRBV2 to TRBJ1-1; D unclear. The CDR3 region is CASSSQRANTEAFF. CDR3 in DNA: TGTGCCAGCAGTTCACAGAGAGCGAACACTGAAGCTTTCTTT.